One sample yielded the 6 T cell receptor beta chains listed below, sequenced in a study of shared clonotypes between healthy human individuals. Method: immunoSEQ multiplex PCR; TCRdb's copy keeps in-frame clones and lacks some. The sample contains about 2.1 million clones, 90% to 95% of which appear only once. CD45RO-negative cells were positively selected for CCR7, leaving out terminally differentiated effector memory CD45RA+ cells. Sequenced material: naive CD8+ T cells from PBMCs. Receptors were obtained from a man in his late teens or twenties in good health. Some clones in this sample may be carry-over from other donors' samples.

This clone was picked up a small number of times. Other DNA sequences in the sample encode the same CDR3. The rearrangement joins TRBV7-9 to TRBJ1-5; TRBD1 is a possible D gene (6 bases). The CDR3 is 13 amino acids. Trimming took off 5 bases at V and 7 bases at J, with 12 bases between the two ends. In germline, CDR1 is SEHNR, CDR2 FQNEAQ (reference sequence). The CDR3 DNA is TGTGCCAGCAGCCCTGGGGGGGGCCAGCCCCAGCATTTT. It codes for CASSPGGGQPQHF.

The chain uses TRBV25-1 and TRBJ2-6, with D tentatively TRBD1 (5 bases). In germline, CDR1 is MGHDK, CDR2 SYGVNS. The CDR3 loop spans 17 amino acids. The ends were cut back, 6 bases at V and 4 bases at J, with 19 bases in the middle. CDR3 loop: CASRKTDTLVGANVLTF. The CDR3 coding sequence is TGTGCCAGCAGGAAGACAGACACTCTGGTCGGGGCCAACGTCCTGACTTTC.

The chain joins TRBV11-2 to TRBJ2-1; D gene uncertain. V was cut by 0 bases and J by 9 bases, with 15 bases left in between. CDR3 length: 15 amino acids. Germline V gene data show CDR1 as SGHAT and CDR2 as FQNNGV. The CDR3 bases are TGTGCCAGCAGCTTAGAGTCCCGGACGGGTGGTGAGCAGTTCTTC. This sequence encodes CASSLESRTGGEQFF. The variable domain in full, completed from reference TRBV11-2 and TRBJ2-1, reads EAGVAQSPRYKIIEKRQSVAFWCNPISGHATLYWYQQILGQGPKLLIQFQNNGVVDDSQLPKDRFSAERLKGVDSTLKIQPAKLEDSAVYLCASSLESRTGGEQFFGPGTRLTVL.

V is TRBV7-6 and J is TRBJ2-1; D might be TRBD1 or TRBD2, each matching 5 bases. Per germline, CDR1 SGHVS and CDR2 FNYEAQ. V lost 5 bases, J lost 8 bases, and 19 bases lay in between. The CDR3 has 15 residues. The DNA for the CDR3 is TGTGCCAGCAGCATCCGGGACGTAAGTGGGGATGAGCAGTTCTTC. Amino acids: CASSIRDVSGDEQFF.

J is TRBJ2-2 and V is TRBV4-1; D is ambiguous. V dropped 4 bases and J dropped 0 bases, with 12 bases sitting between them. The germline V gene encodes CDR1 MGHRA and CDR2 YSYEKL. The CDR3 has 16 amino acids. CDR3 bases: TGCGCCAGCAGCCTCCCCCTAAACTCGAACACCGGGGAGCTGTTTTTT. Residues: CASSLPLNSNTGELFF.

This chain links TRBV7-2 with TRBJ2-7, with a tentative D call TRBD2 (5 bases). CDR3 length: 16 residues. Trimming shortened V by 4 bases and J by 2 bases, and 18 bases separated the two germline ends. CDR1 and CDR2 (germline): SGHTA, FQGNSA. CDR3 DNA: TGTGCCAGCAGCTCCCGAGGAGCGGCTATACCCTACGAGCAGTACTTC. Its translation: CASSSRGAAIPYEQYF.